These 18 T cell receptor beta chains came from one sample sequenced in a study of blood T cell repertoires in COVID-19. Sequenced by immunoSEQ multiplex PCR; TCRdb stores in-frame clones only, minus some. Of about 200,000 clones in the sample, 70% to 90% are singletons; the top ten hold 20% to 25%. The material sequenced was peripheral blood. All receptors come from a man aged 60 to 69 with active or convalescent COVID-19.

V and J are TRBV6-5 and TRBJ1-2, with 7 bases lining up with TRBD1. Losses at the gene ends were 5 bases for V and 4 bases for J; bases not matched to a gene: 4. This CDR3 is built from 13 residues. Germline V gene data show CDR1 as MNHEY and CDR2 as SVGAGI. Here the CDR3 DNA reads TGTGCCAGCAGTCCCAGGGGGTTCTATGGCTACACCTTC. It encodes CASSPRGFYGYTF.

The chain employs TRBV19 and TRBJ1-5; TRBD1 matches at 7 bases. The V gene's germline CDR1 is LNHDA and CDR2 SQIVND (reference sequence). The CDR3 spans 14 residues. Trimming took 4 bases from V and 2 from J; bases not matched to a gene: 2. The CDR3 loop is CASSTGGGNQPQHF. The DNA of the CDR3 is TGTGCCAGTAGTACAGGGGGAGGCAATCAGCCCCAGCATTTT.

The DNA for the CDR3 is TGCAGCCAGGGGGAAGATACGCAGTATTTT. Translation gives CSQGEDTQYF. The chain links TRBV29-1 to TRBJ2-3, with 7 bases matching TRBD1. The CDR3 runs 10 residues. The germline V gene encodes CDR1 SQVTM and CDR2 ANQGSEA. Trimming cost V 8 bases and J 5 bases; bases outside gene matches: 1.

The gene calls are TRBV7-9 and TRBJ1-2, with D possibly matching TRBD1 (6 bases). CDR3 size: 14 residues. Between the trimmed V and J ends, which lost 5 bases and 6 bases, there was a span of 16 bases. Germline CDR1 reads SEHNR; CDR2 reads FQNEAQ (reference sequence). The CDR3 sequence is CASSPSGTSNGYTF. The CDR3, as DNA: TGTGCCAGCAGCCCCTCCGGGACATCAAATGGCTACACCTTC.

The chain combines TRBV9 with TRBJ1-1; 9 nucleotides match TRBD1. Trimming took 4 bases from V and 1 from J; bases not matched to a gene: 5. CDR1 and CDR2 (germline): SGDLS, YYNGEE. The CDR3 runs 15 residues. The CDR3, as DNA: TGTGCCAGCAGCCCGACGGGACAGGGGAACACTGAAGCTTTCTTT. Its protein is CASSPTGQGNTEAFF.

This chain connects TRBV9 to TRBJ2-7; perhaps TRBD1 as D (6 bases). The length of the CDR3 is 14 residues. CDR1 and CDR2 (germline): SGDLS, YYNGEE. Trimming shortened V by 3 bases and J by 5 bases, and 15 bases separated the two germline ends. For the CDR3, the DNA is TGTGCCAGCAGCGCCTCGGGCAGGGGTAACGAGCAGTACTTC. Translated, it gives CASSASGRGNEQYF.

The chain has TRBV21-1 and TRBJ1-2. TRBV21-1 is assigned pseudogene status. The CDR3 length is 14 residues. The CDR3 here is CASSKLTFQGGYTF. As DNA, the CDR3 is TGTGCCAGCAGCAAATTGACTTTCCAAGGTGGCTACACCTTC.

CDR3 nucleotides: TGTGCCAGCTCACCACCGGAATTTGTGTCAGGGGACCCTAACTATGGCTACACCTTC. It translates to CASSPPEFVSGDPNYGYTF. The genes are TRBV18 and TRBJ1-2; possible D gene TRBD1, 6 bases. Per the germline V gene, CDR1 is KGHSH and CDR2 is LQKENI. Trimming removed 0 bases at V and 0 bases at J, with 20 bases between. The CDR3 has 19 residues.

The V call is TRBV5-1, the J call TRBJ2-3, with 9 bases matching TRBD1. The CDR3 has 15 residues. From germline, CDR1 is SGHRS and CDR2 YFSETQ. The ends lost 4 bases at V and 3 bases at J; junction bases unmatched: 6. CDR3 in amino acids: CASSPRDRETDTQYF. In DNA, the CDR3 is TGCGCCAGCAGCCCCCGGGACAGGGAAACAGATACGCAGTATTTT.

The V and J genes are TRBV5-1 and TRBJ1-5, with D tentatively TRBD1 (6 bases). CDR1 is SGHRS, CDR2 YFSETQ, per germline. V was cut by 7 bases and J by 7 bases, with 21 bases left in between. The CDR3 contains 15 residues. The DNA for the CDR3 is TGCGCCAGCGTGATACCACAGGGAGAACTGCAGCCCCAGCATTTT. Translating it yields CASVIPQGELQPQHF.

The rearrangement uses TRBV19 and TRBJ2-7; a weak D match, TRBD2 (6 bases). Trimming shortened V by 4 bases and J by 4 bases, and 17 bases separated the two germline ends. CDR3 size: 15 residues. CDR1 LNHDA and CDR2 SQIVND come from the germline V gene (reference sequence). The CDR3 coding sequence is TGTGCCAGTAGTACGGAAAACGGAGGGGCGTACGAGCAGTACTTC. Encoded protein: CASSTENGGAYEQYF.

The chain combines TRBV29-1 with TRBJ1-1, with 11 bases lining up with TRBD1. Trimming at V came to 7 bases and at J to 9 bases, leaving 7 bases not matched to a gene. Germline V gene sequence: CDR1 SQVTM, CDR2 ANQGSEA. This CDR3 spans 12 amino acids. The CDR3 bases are TGCAGCGGCAGCTGGACAGGGGGCAAAGCTTTCTTT. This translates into CSGSWTGGKAFF.

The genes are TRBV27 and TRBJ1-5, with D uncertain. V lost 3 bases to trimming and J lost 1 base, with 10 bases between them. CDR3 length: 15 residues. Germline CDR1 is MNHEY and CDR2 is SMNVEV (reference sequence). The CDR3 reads CASSLAGRSNQPQHF. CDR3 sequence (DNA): TGTGCCAGCAGTTTGGCAGGTCGGAGCAATCAGCCCCAGCATTTT.

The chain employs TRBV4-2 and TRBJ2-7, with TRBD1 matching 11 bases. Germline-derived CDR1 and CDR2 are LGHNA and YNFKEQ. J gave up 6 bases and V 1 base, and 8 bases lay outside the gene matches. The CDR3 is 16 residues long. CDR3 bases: TGTGCCAGCAGCCAAGTTATGGGGACAGGGGGTTTCGAGCAGTACTTC. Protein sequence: CASSQVMGTGGFEQYF.

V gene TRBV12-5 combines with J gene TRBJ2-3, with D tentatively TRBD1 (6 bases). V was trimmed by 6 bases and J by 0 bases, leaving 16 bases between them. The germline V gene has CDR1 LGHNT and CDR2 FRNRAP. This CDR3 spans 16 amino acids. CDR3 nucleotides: TGTGCTAGTGGCGGAGGACAGTCAACTAGCACAGATACGCAGTATTTT. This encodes CASGGGQSTSTDTQYF.

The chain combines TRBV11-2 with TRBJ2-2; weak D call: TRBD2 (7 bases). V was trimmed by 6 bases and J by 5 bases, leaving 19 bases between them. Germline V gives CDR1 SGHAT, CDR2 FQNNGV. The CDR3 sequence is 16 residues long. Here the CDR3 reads CASSPLGGHGTGELFF. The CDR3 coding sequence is TGTGCCAGCAGTCCCCTCGGGGGGCATGGGACCGGGGAGCTGTTTTTT.

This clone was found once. CDR3 sequence reads: CASSQDQGKTEAFF. CDR3 nucleotides: TGCGCCAGCAGCCAAGATCAGGGGAAGACTGAAGCTTTCTTT. This sequence joins TRBV4-1 and TRBJ1-1, with D possibly being TRBD1 (6 bases). Between the trimmed V and J ends, which lost 0 bases and 5 bases, there was a span of 10 bases. CDR3 length: 14 residues. Germline CDR1 and CDR2: MGHRA and YSYEKL.

The CDR3 here is CASRLGNTGELFF. The CDR3 DNA sequence: TGCGCCAGCAGGCTAGGGAACACCGGGGAGCTGTTTTTT. J is TRBJ2-2 and V is TRBV10-2, with no clear D. The length of the CDR3 is 13 residues. The V and J ends lost 6 bases and 1 base respectively, with 6 bases between them. Germline values: CDR1 WSHSY, CDR2 SAAADI.